Shown below are 20 T cell receptor beta chains from a single sample sequenced in a study of shared clonotypes between healthy human individuals. The method was immunoSEQ multiplex PCR; TCRdb's version includes in-frame clones alone and lacks a portion of them. The data show hundreds of thousands of clones, about 96% seen once. Sequenced sample: memory CD8+ T cells sorted from blood. The subset here: CD45RO+ cells pooled with CCR7-negative TemRA cells. Receptors were obtained from a young man in good health.

On this clone itself: At one end the junction does not follow the germline gene, possibly because of a read error. The chain's CDR3 is CASSLGTGINTGELFF. The CDR3 coding sequence is TGTGCTAGCAGCTTAGGGACAGGGATAAACACCGGGGAGCTGTTTTTT. This chain links TRBV7-7 with TRBJ2-2; the match to TRBD1 covers 9 bases. This CDR3 region has 16 residues. CDR1 is SSHAT and CDR2 is FNYEAQ in the germline V gene (reference sequence).

To note about this clone: The sample holds other DNA sequences that translate to the same CDR3. The genes are TRBV5-1 and TRBJ2-3; 7 positions match TRBD1. The CDR3 extends over 13 amino acids. V gave up 1 base and J gave up 4 bases; unmatched junction bases: 0. Germline V gene sequence: CDR1 SGHRS, CDR2 YFSETQ. CDR3 DNA sequence: TGCGCCAGCAGCTTGCAGGGGGCAGATACGCAGTATTTT. This translates into CASSLQGADTQYF.

This chain links TRBV29-1 with TRBJ1-1; no clear D gene. Trimming took 4 bases from V and 5 from J, leaving 14 bases between them. The CDR3 runs 13 residues. Germline V gives CDR1 SQVTM, CDR2 ANQGSEA. CDR3 bases: TGCAGCGTTGTGTTAAATCGGGGAACTGAAGCTTTCTTT. The encoded protein is CSVVLNRGTEAFF.

As regards this clone: An end of the junction differs from the germline gene, which may be a read error. V and J are TRBV2 and TRBJ2-5; no clear D gene. This CDR3 region has 11 residues. The germline V gene has CDR1 SNHLY and CDR2 FYNNEI. In DNA form, the CDR3 reads TGTGTCAGCACACAGCAAGAGACCCAGTACTTC. Protein: CVSTQQETQYF.

CDR3 nucleotide sequence: TGCGCCAGCAGCTTGGGGGACAGGACTACCTACGAGCAGTACTTC. Translation: CASSLGDRTTYEQYF. This rearrangement joins TRBV5-1 to TRBJ2-7; 8 nucleotides line up with TRBD1. Trimming at V came to 0 bases and at J to 2 bases, leaving 4 bases not matched to a gene. The germline CDR1 and CDR2 sequences are SGHRS and YFSETQ. The CDR3 has 15 amino acids.

CDR3 nucleotide sequence: TGTGCCAGCAGCTTACCGTACAGAGCCTACGAGCAGTACTTC. It encodes CASSLPYRAYEQYF. The rearrangement links TRBV7-2 to TRBJ2-7; the D is unclear. V was pared by 2 bases and J by 2 bases, with 10 bases between. The CDR3 covers 14 residues. Germline V gene sequence: CDR1 SGHTA, CDR2 FQGNSA.

The chain combines TRBV2 with TRBJ2-7; TRBD1 aligns across 7 bases. The CDR3 contains 13 residues. Germline CDR1 is SNHLY and CDR2 is FYNNEI. Trimming took 5 bases from V and 4 from J; bases not matched to a gene: 5. CDR3 protein: CASSRGLIYEQYF. The CDR3, as DNA: TGTGCCAGCAGTAGGGGGCTGATATACGAGCAGTACTTC.

This clone occurred once. The gene calls are TRBV27 and TRBJ2-7; 7 bases are a match to TRBD1. J gave up 2 bases and V 0 bases, and 4 bases lay outside the gene matches. Germline loops: CDR1 MNHEY, CDR2 SMNVEV (reference sequence). CDR3 length: 15 amino acids. CDR3: CASSLSGQTTYEQYF. CDR3 coding DNA: TGTGCCAGCAGTTTATCGGGACAGACCACCTACGAGCAGTACTTC.

The genes are TRBV10-3 and TRBJ2-7, with a tentative D call TRBD1 (6 bases). V lost 6 bases, J lost 6 bases, and 12 bases lay in between. The CDR3 runs 12 residues. The germline V gene encodes CDR1 ENHRY and CDR2 SYGVKD. This chain's CDR3 is CAISLTGTEQYF. The CDR3, as DNA: TGTGCCATCAGCCTCACAGGGACCGAGCAGTACTTC.

The chain couples TRBV6-6 to TRBJ1-3; D is unclear. The CDR3 runs to 15 residues. The V end lost 0 bases, the J end lost 4 bases, and 10 bases lay between the germline ends. Germline CDR1 and CDR2: MNHNY and SVGAGI (reference sequence). In DNA, the CDR3 is TGTGCCAGCAGTTACTCCCATTTCTCCGGAAACACCATATATTTT. Its translation is CASSYSHFSGNTIYF.

The genes are TRBV30 and TRBJ2-7, with 10 bases lining up with TRBD2. Losses at the gene ends were 0 bases for V and 3 bases for J; bases not matched to a gene: 5. The length of the CDR3 is 15 residues. The V gene's germline CDR1 is GTSNPN and CDR2 SVGIG (reference sequence). The CDR3 is CAWSVPGLADYEQYF. The CDR3 nucleotides read TGTGCCTGGAGTGTACCCGGACTAGCGGACTACGAGCAGTACTTC.

CDR3 protein: CSVDSRGPSYEQYF. As DNA, the CDR3 is TGCAGCGTTGATAGCAGGGGGCCTTCCTACGAGCAGTACTTC. The V call is TRBV29-1, the J call TRBJ2-7; 8 nucleotides agree with TRBD1. The V and J ends lost 3 bases and 1 base, in that order; junction bases with no gene match: 5. Germline lookup yields CDR1 SQVTM and CDR2 ANQGSEA. The CDR3 is 14 amino acids.

This chain links TRBV2 with TRBJ1-1; D is uncertain. Per germline, CDR1 SNHLY and CDR2 FYNNEI. V was cut by 4 bases and J by 11 bases, with 11 bases left in between. This CDR3 has 11 residues. Here the CDR3 reads CASSVGLRAFF. CDR3 in DNA: TGTGCCAGCAGTGTCGGACTGCGGGCTTTCTTT. Based on the CDR3 plus reference TRBV2 and TRBJ1-1, the full variable domain is EPEVTQTPSHQVTQMGQEVILRCVPISNHLYFYWYRQILGQKVEFLVSFYNNEISEKSEIFDDQFSVERPDGSNFTLKIRSTKLEDSAMYFCASSVGLRAFFGQGTRLTVV.

The chain couples TRBV30 to TRBJ1-1, with D perhaps TRBD1 (5 bases). CDR3 length: 12 residues. Deletions cut 3 bases from V and 6 bases from J, with 11 bases between. The V gene's germline CDR1 is GTSNPN and CDR2 SVGIG (reference sequence). The DNA for the CDR3 is TGTGCCTGGAGGACAGCGGGGCCTGAAGCTTTCTTT. Encoded protein: CAWRTAGPEAFF.

This rearrangement joins TRBV9 to TRBJ2-2, with a possible D match to TRBD1 (5 bases). The V end was cut by 1 base, the J end by 1 base, with 5 bases between. Per the germline V gene, CDR1 is SGDLS and CDR2 is YYNGEE. The CDR3 contains 14 residues. The chain's CDR3 is CASSVQGNTGELFF. The CDR3 DNA is TGTGCCAGCAGCGTACAGGGGAACACCGGGGAGCTGTTTTTT. The variable domain in full, completed from reference TRBV9 and TRBJ2-2, reads DSGVTQTPKHLITATGQRVTLRCSPRSGDLSVYWYQQSLDQGLQFLIQYYNGEERAKGNILERFSAQQFPDLHSELNLSSLELGDSALYFCASSVQGNTGELFFGEGSRLTVL.

The gene calls are TRBV5-4 and TRBJ2-5, with a possible D match to TRBD2 (5 bases). V lost 4 bases and J 5 bases, leaving 12 bases between the germline ends. The CDR3 is 13 amino acids. Germline CDR1 reads SGHNT; CDR2 reads YYREEE (reference sequence). The CDR3 here is CASSAGIPETQYF. CDR3 in DNA: TGTGCCAGCAGCGCCGGGATACCCGAGACCCAGTACTTC. Combining the CDR3 with reference TRBV5-4 and TRBJ2-5 gives the whole variable domain ETGVTQSPTHLIKTRGQQVTLRCSSQSGHNTVSWYQQALGQGPQFIFQYYREEENGRGNFPPRFSGLQFPNYSSELNVNALELDDSALYLCASSAGIPETQYFGPGTRLLVL.

The chain couples TRBV7-9 to TRBJ2-3; perhaps D is TRBD1 or TRBD2 (5 bases each). Deletions cut 4 bases from V and 6 bases from J, with 17 bases between. The CDR3 totals 15 residues. Germline loops: CDR1 SEHNR, CDR2 FQNEAQ (reference sequence). The CDR3 nucleotides are TGTGCCAGCAGCTCAATGGTCGGGACGTTCGATACGCAGTATTTT. It is translated as CASSSMVGTFDTQYF.

The chain is built from TRBV28 and TRBJ1-2, with TRBD1 matching over 10 bases. CDR1 is MDHEN, CDR2 SYDVKM, per germline. The trim removed 3 bases at V and 5 bases at J, leaving 15 bases unmatched. CDR3 size: 18 residues. CDR3 residues: CASSLIVARGDRGYGYTF. Here the CDR3 DNA reads TGTGCCAGCAGTTTGATTGTCGCCCGGGGGGACAGGGGTTATGGCTACACCTTC.

DNA of the CDR3: TGTGCCAGCAGCTTGGGTCAAGGCAAAAACATTCAGTACTTC. Encoded protein: CASSLGQGKNIQYF. V is TRBV5-4 and J is TRBJ2-4; D unclear. V shed 0 bases and J shed 3 bases, with 7 bases lying between them. Germline lookup yields CDR1 SGHNT and CDR2 YYREEE (reference sequence). The CDR3 contains 14 residues.

CDR3 amino acids: CASIRTGVIYEQYF. The CDR3, as DNA: TGTGCCAGCATTCGGACAGGGGTTATTTACGAGCAGTACTTC. This sequence joins TRBV28 and TRBJ2-7; TRBD1 agrees at 9 bases. In germline, CDR1 is MDHEN, CDR2 SYDVKM. Trimming removed 7 bases from V and 4 bases from J; junction bases left unmatched: 8. The CDR3 covers 14 residues.